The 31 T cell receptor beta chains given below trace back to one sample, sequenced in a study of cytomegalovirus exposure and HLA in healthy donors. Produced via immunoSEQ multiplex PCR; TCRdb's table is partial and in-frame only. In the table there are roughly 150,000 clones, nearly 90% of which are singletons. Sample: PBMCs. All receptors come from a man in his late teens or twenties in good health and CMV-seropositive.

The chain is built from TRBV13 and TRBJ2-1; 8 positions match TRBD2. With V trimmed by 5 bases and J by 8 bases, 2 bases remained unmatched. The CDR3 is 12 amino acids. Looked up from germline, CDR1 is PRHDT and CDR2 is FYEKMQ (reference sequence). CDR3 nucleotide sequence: TGTGCCAGCAGCCGAGCGGGAGATGAGCAGTTCTTC. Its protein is CASSRAGDEQFF.

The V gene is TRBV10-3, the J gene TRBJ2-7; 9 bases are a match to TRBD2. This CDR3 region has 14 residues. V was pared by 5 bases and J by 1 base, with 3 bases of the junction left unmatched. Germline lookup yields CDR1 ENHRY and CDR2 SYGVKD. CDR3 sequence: CAISYSGRSYEQYF. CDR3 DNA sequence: TGTGCCATCAGTTATAGCGGGAGATCCTACGAGCAGTACTTC.

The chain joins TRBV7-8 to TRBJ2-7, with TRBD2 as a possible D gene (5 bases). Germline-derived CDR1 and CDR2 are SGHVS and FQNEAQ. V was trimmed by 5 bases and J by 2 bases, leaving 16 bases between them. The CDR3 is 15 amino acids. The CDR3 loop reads CASSQRRTAPYEQYF. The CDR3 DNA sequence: TGTGCCAGCAGCCAACGGAGGACCGCCCCCTACGAGCAGTACTTC.

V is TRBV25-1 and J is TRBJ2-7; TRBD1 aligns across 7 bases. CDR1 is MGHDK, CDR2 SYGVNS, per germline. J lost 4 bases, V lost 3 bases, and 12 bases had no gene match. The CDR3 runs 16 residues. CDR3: CASSDLTKTGRYEQYF. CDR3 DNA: TGTGCCAGCAGTGACCTTACCAAGACAGGGCGGTACGAGCAGTACTTC.

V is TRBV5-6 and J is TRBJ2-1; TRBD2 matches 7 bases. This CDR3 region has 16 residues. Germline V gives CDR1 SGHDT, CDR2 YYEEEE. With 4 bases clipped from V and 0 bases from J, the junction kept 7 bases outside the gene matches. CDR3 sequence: CASSPTASGSYNEQFF. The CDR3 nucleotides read TGTGCCAGCAGCCCGACAGCTAGCGGCTCCTACAATGAGCAGTTCTTC.

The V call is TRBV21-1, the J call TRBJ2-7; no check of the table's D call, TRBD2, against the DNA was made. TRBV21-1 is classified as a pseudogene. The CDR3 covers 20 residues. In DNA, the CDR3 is TGTGCCAGCAGCAAAGAGATCGTAGCGGGAGGGCCCTTCCTTCCTCACGAGCAGTACTTC. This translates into CASSKEIVAGGPFLPHEQYF.

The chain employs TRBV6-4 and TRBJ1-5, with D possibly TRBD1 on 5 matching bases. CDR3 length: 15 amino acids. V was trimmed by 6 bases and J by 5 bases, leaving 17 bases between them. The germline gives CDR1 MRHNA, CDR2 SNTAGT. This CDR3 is CASRGLAKGDQPQHF. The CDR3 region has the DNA TGTGCCAGCAGGGGACTCGCGAAGGGCGATCAGCCCCAGCATTTT.

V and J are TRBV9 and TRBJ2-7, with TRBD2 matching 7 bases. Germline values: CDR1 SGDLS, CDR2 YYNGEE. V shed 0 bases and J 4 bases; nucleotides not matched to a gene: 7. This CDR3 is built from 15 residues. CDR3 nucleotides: TGTGCCAGCAGCGTAGTACCTAGCGGAACTTACGAGCAGTACTTC. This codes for CASSVVPSGTYEQYF.

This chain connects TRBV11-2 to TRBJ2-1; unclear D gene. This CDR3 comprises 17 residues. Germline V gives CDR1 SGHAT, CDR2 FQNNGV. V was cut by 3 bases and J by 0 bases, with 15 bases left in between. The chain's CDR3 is CASSFLPAASSYNEQFF. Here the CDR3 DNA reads TGTGCCAGCAGCTTCTTACCCGCGGCTAGCTCCTACAATGAGCAGTTCTTC. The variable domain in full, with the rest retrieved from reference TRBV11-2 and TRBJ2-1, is EAGVAQSPRYKIIEKRQSVAFWCNPISGHATLYWYQQILGQGPKLLIQFQNNGVVDDSQLPKDRFSAERLKGVDSTLKIQPAKLEDSAVYLCASSFLPAASSYNEQFFGPGTRLTVL.

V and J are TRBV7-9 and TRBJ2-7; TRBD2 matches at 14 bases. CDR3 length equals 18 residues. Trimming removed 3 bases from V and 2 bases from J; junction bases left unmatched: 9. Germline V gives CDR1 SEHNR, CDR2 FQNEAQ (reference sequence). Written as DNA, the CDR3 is TGTGCCAGCAGCTTTGAGACTAGCGGGAGGGAATTGACCTACGAGCAGTACTTC. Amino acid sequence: CASSFETSGRELTYEQYF.

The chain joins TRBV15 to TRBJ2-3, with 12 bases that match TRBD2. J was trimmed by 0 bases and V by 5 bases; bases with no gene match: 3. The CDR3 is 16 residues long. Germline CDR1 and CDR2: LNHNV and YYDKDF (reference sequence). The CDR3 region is CATSGGTSGSTDTQYF. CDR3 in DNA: TGTGCCACCAGCGGGGGGACTAGCGGGAGCACAGATACGCAGTATTTT.

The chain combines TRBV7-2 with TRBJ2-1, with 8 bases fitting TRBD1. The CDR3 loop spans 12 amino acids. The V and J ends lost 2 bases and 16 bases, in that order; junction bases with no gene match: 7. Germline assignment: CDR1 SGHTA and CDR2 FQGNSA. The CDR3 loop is CASSLIRDRYFF. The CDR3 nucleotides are TGTGCCAGCAGCTTAATCCGGGACAGGTACTTCTTC.

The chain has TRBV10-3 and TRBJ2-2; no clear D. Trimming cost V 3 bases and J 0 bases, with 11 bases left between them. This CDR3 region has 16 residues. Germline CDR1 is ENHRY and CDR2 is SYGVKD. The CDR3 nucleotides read TGTGCCATCAGTGACCATGCGGCTGCGAACACCGGGGAGCTGTTTTTT. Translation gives CAISDHAAANTGELFF.

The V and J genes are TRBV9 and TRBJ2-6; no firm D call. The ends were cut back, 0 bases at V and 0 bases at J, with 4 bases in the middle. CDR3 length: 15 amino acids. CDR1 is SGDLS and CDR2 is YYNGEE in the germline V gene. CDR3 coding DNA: TGTGCCAGCAGCGTAGTCGGCTCTGGGGCCAACGTCCTGACTTTC. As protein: CASSVVGSGANVLTF.

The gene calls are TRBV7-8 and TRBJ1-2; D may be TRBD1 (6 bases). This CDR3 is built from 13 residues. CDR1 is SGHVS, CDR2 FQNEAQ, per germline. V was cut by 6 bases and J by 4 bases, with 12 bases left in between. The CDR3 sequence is CASRPQGFYGYTF. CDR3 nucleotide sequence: TGTGCCAGCAGACCACAGGGCTTCTATGGCTACACCTTC.

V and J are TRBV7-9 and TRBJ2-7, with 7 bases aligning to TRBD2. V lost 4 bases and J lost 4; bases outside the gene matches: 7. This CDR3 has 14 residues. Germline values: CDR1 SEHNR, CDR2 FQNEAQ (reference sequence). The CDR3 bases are TGTGCCAGCAGCTCGGGAGGCCACGGGTACGAGCAGTACTTC. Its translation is CASSSGGHGYEQYF.

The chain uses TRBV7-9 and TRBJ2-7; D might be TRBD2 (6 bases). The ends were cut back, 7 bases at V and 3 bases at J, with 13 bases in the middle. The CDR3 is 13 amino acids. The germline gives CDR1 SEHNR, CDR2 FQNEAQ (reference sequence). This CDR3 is CASTVGTFYEQYF. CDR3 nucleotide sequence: TGTGCCAGCACCGTAGGGACTTTCTACGAGCAGTACTTC.

In nucleotides, the CDR3 is TGTGCCAGTAGTACTAGCGGGAGGGCCGTTTGGCAGTACTTC. Residues: CASSTSGRAVWQYF. The J gene is TRBJ2-7, the V gene TRBV19, with 12 bases that match TRBD2. The V segment lost 4 bases and the J segment 9 bases; nucleotides outside the gene matches: 7. This CDR3 spans 14 amino acids. The germline V gene has CDR1 LNHDA and CDR2 SQIVND (reference sequence). Together with reference TRBV19 and TRBJ2-7, the CDR3 gives the full variable domain: DGGITQSPKYLFRKEGQNVTLSCEQNLNHDAMYWYRQDPGQGLRLIYYSQIVNDFQKGDIAEGYSVSREKKESFPLTVTSAQKNPTAFYLCASSTSGRAVWQYFGPGTRLTVT.

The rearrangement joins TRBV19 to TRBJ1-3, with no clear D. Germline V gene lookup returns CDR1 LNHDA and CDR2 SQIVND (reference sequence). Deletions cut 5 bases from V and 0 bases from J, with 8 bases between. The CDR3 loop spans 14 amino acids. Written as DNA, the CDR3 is TGTGCCAGTAGTCTGGCAGTCTCTGGAAACACCATATATTTT. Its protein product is CASSLAVSGNTIYF.

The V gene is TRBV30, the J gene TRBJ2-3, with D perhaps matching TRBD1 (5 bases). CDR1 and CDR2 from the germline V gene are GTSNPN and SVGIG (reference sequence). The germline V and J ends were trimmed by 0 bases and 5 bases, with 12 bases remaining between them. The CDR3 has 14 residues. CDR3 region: CAWSVQGVGDTQYF. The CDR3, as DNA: TGTGCCTGGAGTGTACAAGGGGTTGGAGATACGCAGTATTTT.

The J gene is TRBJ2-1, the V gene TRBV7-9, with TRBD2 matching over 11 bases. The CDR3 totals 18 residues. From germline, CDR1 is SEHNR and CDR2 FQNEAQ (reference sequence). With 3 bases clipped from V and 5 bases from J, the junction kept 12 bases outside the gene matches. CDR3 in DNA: TGTGCCAGCAGCTTCCTACTAGCGGGAGACCTCACGAACAATGAGCAGTTCTTC. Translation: CASSFLLAGDLTNNEQFF.

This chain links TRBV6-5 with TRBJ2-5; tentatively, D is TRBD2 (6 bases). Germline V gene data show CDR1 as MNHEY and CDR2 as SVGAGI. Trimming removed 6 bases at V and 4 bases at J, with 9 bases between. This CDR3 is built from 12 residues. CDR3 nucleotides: TGTGCCAGCAGCTCCGGGGGAGAGACCCAGTACTTC. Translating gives CASSSGGETQYF.

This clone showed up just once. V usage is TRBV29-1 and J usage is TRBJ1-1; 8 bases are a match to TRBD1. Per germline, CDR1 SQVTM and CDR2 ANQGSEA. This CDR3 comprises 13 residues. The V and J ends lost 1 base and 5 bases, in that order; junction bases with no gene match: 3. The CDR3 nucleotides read TGCAGCGTTGAAGGCCAGGGGGCGACTGAAGCTTTCTTT. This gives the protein CSVEGQGATEAFF.

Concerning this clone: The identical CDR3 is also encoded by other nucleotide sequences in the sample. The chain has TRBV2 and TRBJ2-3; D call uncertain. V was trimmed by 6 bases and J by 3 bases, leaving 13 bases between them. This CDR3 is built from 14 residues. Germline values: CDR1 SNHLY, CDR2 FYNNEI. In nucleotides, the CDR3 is TGTGCCAGCAGCGAGCCTACGCCAACAGATACGCAGTATTTT. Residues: CASSEPTPTDTQYF.

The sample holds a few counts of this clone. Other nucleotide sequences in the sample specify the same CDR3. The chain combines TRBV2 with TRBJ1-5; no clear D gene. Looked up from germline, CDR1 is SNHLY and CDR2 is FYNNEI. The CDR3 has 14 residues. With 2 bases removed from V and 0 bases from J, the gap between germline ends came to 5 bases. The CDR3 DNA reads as TGTGCCAGCAGTGAAACAGTTAGCAATCAGCCCCAGCATTTT. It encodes CASSETVSNQPQHF. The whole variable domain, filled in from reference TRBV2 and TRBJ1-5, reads EPEVTQTPSHQVTQMGQEVILRCVPISNHLYFYWYRQILGQKVEFLVSFYNNEISEKSEIFDDQFSVERPDGSNFTLKIRSTKLEDSAMYFCASSETVSNQPQHFGDGTRLSIL.

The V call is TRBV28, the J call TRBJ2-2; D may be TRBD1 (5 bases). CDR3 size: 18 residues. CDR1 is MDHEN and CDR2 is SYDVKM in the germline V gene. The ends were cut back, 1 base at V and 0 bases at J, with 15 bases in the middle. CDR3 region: CASSLLWTFLSNTGELFF. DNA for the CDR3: TGTGCCAGCAGTTTATTGTGGACATTCTTGTCGAACACCGGGGAGCTGTTTTTT.

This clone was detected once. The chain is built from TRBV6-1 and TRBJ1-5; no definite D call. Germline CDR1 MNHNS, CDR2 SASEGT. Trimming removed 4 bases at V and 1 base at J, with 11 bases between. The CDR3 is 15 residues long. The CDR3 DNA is TGTGCCAGCAGTGCCGACCGAGGGAGCAATCAGCCCCAGCATTTT. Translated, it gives CASSADRGSNQPQHF.

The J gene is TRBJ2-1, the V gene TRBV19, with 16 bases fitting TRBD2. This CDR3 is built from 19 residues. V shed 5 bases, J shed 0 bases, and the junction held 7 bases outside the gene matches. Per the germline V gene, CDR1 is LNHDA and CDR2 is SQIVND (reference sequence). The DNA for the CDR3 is TGTGCCAGTAGTTTGACCGGGACTAGCGGGAGGGCCTCCTACAATGAGCAGTTCTTC. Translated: CASSLTGTSGRASYNEQFF.

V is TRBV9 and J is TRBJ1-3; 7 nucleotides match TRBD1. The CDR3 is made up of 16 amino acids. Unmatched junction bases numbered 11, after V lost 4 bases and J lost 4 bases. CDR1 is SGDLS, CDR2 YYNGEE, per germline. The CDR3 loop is CASSPRRTGTGNTIYF. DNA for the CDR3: TGTGCCAGCAGCCCTAGACGGACAGGTACCGGAAACACCATATATTTT.

CDR3 residues: CASSLAASGAQETQYF. DNA of the CDR3: TGCGCCAGCAGCTTGGCGGCTAGCGGAGCCCAAGAGACCCAGTACTTC. The genes are TRBV5-1 and TRBJ2-5; 7 nucleotides align to TRBD2. CDR1 and CDR2 (germline): SGHRS, YFSETQ. The CDR3 totals 16 residues. Trimming removed 0 bases from V and 1 base from J; junction bases left unmatched: 6.

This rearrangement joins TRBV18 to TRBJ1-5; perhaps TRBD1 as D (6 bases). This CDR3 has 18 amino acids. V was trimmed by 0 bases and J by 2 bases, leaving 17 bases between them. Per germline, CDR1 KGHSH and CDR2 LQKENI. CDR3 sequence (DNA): TGTGCCAGCTCACCACCTGGGGTAGGGGCAGGGGGCAATCAGCCCCAGCATTTT. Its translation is CASSPPGVGAGGNQPQHF.